This TCR beta chain derives from a study of cytomegalovirus exposure and HLA in healthy donors. Germline lookup yields CDR1 LGHNA and CDR2 YNFKEQ. The CDR3 totals 16 residues. V was pared by 2 bases and J by 0 bases, with 3 bases of the junction left unmatched. Amplification used 60 Vbeta primers and 13 Jbeta primers. Libraries were prepared by immunoSEQ multiplex PCR; TCRdb keeps only in-frame clonotypes and omits some of them. The table records some 130,000 clones, 77% of them present only once. The sequencing input was PBMCs. The clonotype was recovered from a male donor in good health and CMV-seronegative. The V and J genes are TRBV4-2 and TRBJ2-4, with TRBD1 matching 8 bases. The CDR3 reads CASSQLTGVAKNIQYF. The DNA for the CDR3 is TGTGCCAGCAGCCAATTGACAGGGGTAGCCAAAAACATTCAGTACTTC.